The entry that follows covers one TCR beta chain sequence. The antigen is unknown. Noted time point: cycle 4 day 1 (C4D1), after less than 7 weeks of nivolumab. With no exception, relapse followed autologous stem cell transplantation in all patients, and brentuximab vedotin exposure varied. The CDR3 is made up of 13 amino acids. V shed 4 bases, J shed 2 bases, and the junction held 1 base outside the gene matches. Germline V gene data show CDR1 as KGHSH and CDR2 as LQKENI. Assay: immunoSEQ multiplex PCR; the TCRdb copy retains only in-frame clones and omits some. The sample includes roughly 40,000 clones, around 80% of them seen just once. This entry is derived from a study of PD-1 blockade in classical Hodgkin lymphoma. Findings and caveats of the study: Partial responders and progressors had significantly lower baseline TCR diversity. Reported findings placed baseline TCR diversity lower in newly diagnosed patients (compared with healthy donors).

The sequencing here drew on peripheral blood mononuclear cells (PBMCs), taken before the fourth cycle of nivolumab. This sequence originates from a human donor with classical Hodgkin lymphoma. J is TRBJ2-5 and V is TRBV18; TRBD2 agrees at 7 bases. CDR3 residues: CASSLGGQETQYF. CDR3 bases: TGTGCCAGCTCACTGGGGGGGCAAGAGACCCAGTACTTC.